The rows below give T cell receptor beta chains drawn from one sample of a study of blood T cell repertoires in COVID-19. Measured with immunoSEQ multiplex PCR; TCRdb has only the in-frame clones, and not every one. The table includes roughly 330,000 clones, approximately 90% detected once. The sequencing sample was made of PBMCs or T cells enriched from blood (not recorded which). These receptors originate from a woman in her thirties who had recovered from COVID-19. Each CDR3 is given with its conserved first and last residue. D genes are given only for firm matches. Expanded clones get a size class; other rows say once, few or many, or leave the size out.

TRBJ1-4	-	-	15	TRBV2	TGTGCCAGCAGGGGGTCCAGGGATCGGGTAGAAAAACTGTTTTTT	CASRGSRDRVEKLFF
TRBJ1-5	-	-	15	TRBV6-6	TGTGCCAGCAGCCAGGCCCGAAGGAACAATCAGCCCCAGCATTTT	CASSQARRNNQPQHF
TRBJ1-2	-	-	11	TRBV18	TGTGCCAGCTCACCAGGGACAGGCTACACCTTC	CASSPGTGYTF
TRBJ1-5	TRBD1	-	15	TRBV2	TGTGCCAGCAGTGAACATTCGGGACAGGGGCAGCCCCAGCATTTT	CASSEHSGQGQPQHF
TRBJ1-1	-	-	13	TRBV6-5	TGTGCCAGCATCGACAGGATGAACACTGAAGCTTTCTTT	CASIDRMNTEAFF
TRBJ1-2	-	once	13	TRBV30	TGTGCCTGGAGTGTGTCAGGGAAGGGTGGCTACACCTTC	CAWSVSGKGGYTF
TRBJ1-2	-	-	16	TRBV4-3	TGCGCCAGCAGCCAAGTGGGGAGCGCCTCTACCTATGGCTACACCTTC	CASSQVGSASTYGYTF
TRBJ2-7	TRBD1	few	13	TRBV6-5	TGTGCCAGTACCCGGGACAGGGGCTACGAGCAGTACTTC	CASTRDRGYEQYF
TRBJ1-1	-	-	14	TRBV5-5	TGTGCCAGCAGCCCAGTGCAGATAAACACTGAAGCTTTCTTT	CASSPVQINTEAFF
TRBJ2-7	-	-	14	TRBV15	TGTGCCACCAGCACCCCGCCCCCAGGGATTGAGCAGTACTTC	CATSTPPPGIEQYF
TRBJ2-3	TRBD2	-	15	TRBV6-4	TGTGCCAGCAGTGACTCGACTAGCGGGGGGGATACGCAGTATTTT	CASSDSTSGGDTQYF
TRBJ1-3	TRBD1	-	16	TRBV9	TGTGCCAGCAGCGTTCTGGGACAGGGCTCTGGAAACACCATATATTTT	CASSVLGQGSGNTIYF
TRBJ1-1	TRBD1	-	17	TRBV19	TGTGCCAGTAGTATAGGGTTCCGGGGGACAGGGTCGGCGCCGGCTTTCTTT	CASSIGFRGTGSAPAFF
TRBJ1-5	TRBD1	-	15	TRBV18	TGTGCCAGCTCACCAGGGACAGGGCCCAATCAGCCCCAGCATTTT	CASSPGTGPNQPQHF
TRBJ1-2	TRBD1	-	15	TRBV18	TGTGCCAGCTCACCGAAAACGGGACAGGGGAGTGGCTACACCTTC	CASSPKTGQGSGYTF
TRBJ2-1	TRBD2	-	15	TRBV5-1	TGCGCCAGCAGCTCACTAGCGGGGGGGCAAAATGAGCAGTTCTTC	CASSSLAGGQNEQFF
TRBJ2-1	TRBD2	-	15	TRBV6-2/TRBV6-3	TGTGCCAGCAGTTACCCTAGCGGGGGGGCCTGGGAGCAGTTCTTC	CASSYPSGGAWEQFF
TRBJ2-5	TRBD2	-	16	TRBV6-2/TRBV6-3	TGTGCCAGCAGTGTCCGACTAGCGGGGGGCCAAGAGACCCAGTACTTC	CASSVRLAGGQETQYF
TRBJ1-4	-	-	14	TRBV6-5	TGTGCCAGCAGGAAACTCACAACTAATGAAAAACTGTTTTTT	CASRKLTTNEKLFF
TRBJ1-1	-	-	15	TRBV7-9	TGTGCCAGCAGCTTACAGGGTGGGGCGAACACTGAAGCTTTCTTT	CASSLQGGANTEAFF
TRBJ2-3	TRBD2	-	15	TRBV27	TGTGCCAGCAGTTCGACTAGCCGGGACACAGATACGCAGTATTTT	CASSSTSRDTDTQYF
TRBJ2-1	TRBD1	-	15	TRBV7-9	TGTGCCAGCAGCTCATGGGACAGGGTACGCAATGAGCAGTTCTTC	CASSSWDRVRNEQFF
TRBJ1-6	-	-	14	TRBV7-2	TGTGCCAGCAGCCGGGACATCTCTAATTCACCCCTCCACTTT	CASSRDISNSPLHF
TRBJ1-1	TRBD1	-	15	TRBV18	TGTGCCAGCTCCTCCGACAGGGACCAAAAAACTGAAGCTTTCTTT	CASSSDRDQKTEAFF
TRBJ2-7	TRBD1	few	13	TRBV18	TGTGCCAGCTCACAGAACAGGGGAACCGAGCAGTACTTC	CASSQNRGTEQYF
TRBJ1-6	TRBD1	-	17	TRBV4-2	TGTGCCAGCAGCCAAGATGGGTCGGGCAGGGGGCGATCACCCCTCCACTTT	CASSQDGSGRGRSPLHF